These 8 T cell receptor beta chains came from one sample sequenced in a study of cytomegalovirus exposure and HLA in healthy donors (dated by TCRdb to about 2017). Preparation of the library involved the immunoSEQ multiplex PCR assay. For the multiplex PCR, a mixture combining 60 forward primers for TCR Vbeta segments and 13 reverse primers for TCR Jbeta segments was used. Held by TCRdb, this immuneACCESS table contains in-frame sequences only and omits some clones. Under half of the omission traces to an unresolved V gene where checked; the cause of the rest is unknown. The sample has 250,000 to 350,000 clones on record, just over 85% of them singletons. The ten largest account for 3.5% to 4% of the sample. Input material: PBMCs. All receptors come from a man aged 40-50 years in good health and CMV-seropositive.

The chain is built from TRBV28 and TRBJ1-3; TRBD1 might be the D (6 bases). The CDR3 consists of 16 residues. Trimming left V 5 bases short and J 1 base short, with 15 bases between. The germline V gene encodes CDR1 MDHEN and CDR2 SYDVKM. The CDR3 protein is CASSPRGGASGNTIYF. DNA of the CDR3: TGTGCCAGCAGTCCCCGAGGGGGGGCATCTGGAAACACCATATATTTT.

J is TRBJ2-1 and V is TRBV19; 14 nucleotides line up with TRBD2. Per germline, CDR1 LNHDA and CDR2 SQIVND (reference sequence). V lost 1 base to trimming and J lost 7 bases; unmatched junction nucleotides: 0. The CDR3 covers 15 residues. CDR3 loop: CASSIGLAGGNEQFF. The CDR3 nucleotides read TGTGCCAGTAGTATAGGACTAGCGGGGGGGAATGAGCAGTTCTTC.

Concerning this clone itself: A read error may account for a junction end that differs from germline. V and J are TRBV6-4 and TRBJ2-7; 9 bases line up with TRBD1. The CDR3 has 15 amino acids. The germline gives CDR1 MRHNA, CDR2 SNTAGT. This CDR3 reads CASSEGTGHSYGQYF. As DNA, the CDR3 is TGTGCCAGCAGTGAAGGGACAGGGCACTCCTACGGGCAGTACTTC.

This chain connects TRBV10-3 to TRBJ1-1, with 7 bases identical to TRBD1. The germline V gene has CDR1 ENHRY and CDR2 SYGVKD. The CDR3 has 14 amino acids. V lost 6 bases to trimming and J lost 6 bases; unmatched junction nucleotides: 10. CDR3 DNA sequence: TGTGCCATCAGCCGGGACAGCGGAGCGGCTGAAGCTTTCTTT. Translating gives CAISRDSGAAEAFF.

V and J are TRBV10-1 and TRBJ1-1; 7 bases agree with TRBD1. Unmatched junction bases numbered 9, after V lost 6 bases and J lost 5 bases. The CDR3 has 14 residues. CDR1 WNHNN and CDR2 SYGVQD come from the germline V gene (reference sequence). CDR3 nucleotide sequence: TGCGCCAGCAGGTCCGACAGGGAGAATACTGAAGCTTTCTTT. Its protein is CASRSDRENTEAFF.

V and J are TRBV7-3 and TRBJ2-7, with 11 bases fitting TRBD1. Germline V CDR1 and CDR2: SGHTA, FQGTGA. The CDR3 runs 15 residues. V shed 0 bases, J shed 4 bases, and the junction held 2 bases outside the gene matches. The CDR3 loop is CASSLTGQGEYEQYF. The CDR3 region has the DNA TGTGCCAGCAGCTTAACGGGACAGGGGGAGTACGAGCAGTACTTC. Drawing the rest from reference TRBV7-3 and TRBJ2-7, the complete variable domain is GAGVSQTPSNKVTEKGKYVELRCDPISGHTALYWYRQSLGQGPEFLIYFQGTGAADDSGLPNDRFFAVRPEGSVSTLKIQRTERGDSAVYLCASSLTGQGEYEQYFGPGTRLTVT.

This rearrangement joins TRBV15 to TRBJ2-1; perhaps TRBD2 as D (5 bases). Per germline, CDR1 LNHNV and CDR2 YYDKDF (reference sequence). The CDR3 has 17 residues. V gave up 5 bases and J gave up 5 bases, with 22 bases separating them. CDR3 bases: TGTGCCACCAGCTCCCCTTTAGCTAGTAAGGAGGACAATGAGCAGTTCTTC. It yields the protein CATSSPLASKEDNEQFF. The full variable domain, with the rest looked up from reference TRBV15 and TRBJ2-1, is DAMVIQNPRYQVTQFGKPVTLSCSQTLNHNVMYWYQQKSSQAPKLLFHYYDKDFNNEADTPDNFQSRRPNTSFCFLDIRSPGLGDTAMYLCATSSPLASKEDNEQFFGPGTRLTVL.

This sequence joins TRBV5-4 and TRBJ2-7; 7 bases are shared with TRBD2. This CDR3 is 16 amino acids long. Germline V gene data show CDR1 as SGHNT and CDR2 as YYREEE (reference sequence). The J segment lost 4 bases and the V segment lost 4 bases, leaving 14 bases of the junction unmatched. Here the CDR3 DNA reads TGTGCCAGCAGCCCGGGCGGGGGAGGAGCGGCTTACGAGCAGTACTTC. Protein sequence: CASSPGGGGAAYEQYF. The full variable domain, with the rest looked up from reference TRBV5-4 and TRBJ2-7, is ETGVTQSPTHLIKTRGQQVTLRCSSQSGHNTVSWYQQALGQGPQFIFQYYREEENGRGNFPPRFSGLQFPNYSSELNVNALELDDSALYLCASSPGGGGAAYEQYFGPGTRLTVT.